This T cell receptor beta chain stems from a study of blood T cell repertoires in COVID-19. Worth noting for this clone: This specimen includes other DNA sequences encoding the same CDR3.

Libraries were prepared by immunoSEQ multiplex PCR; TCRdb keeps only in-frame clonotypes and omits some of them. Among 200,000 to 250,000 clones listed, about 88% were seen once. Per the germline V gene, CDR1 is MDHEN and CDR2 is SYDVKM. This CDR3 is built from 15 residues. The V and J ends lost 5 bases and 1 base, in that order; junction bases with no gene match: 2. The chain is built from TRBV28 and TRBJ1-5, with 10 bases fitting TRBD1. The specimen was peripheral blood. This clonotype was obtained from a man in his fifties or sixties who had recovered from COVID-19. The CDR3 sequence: CASSRQGASNQPQHF. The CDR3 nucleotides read TGTGCCAGCAGTCGACAGGGGGCAAGCAATCAGCCCCAGCATTTT.